The 3 T cell receptor beta chains presented below share a single source sample, sequenced in a study of cytomegalovirus exposure and HLA in healthy donors. With 60 Vbeta and 13 Jbeta primers, the PCR was carried out. Assay: immunoSEQ multiplex PCR; the TCRdb copy retains only in-frame clones and omits some. The table has around 180,000 clones, 84% seen once. The source material was PBMCs. Receptors originate from a boy younger than 18 in good health and CMV-seronegative.

V is TRBV7-9 and J is TRBJ2-1, with 8 bases fitting TRBD2. The CDR3 length is 12 residues. Germline lookup yields CDR1 SEHNR and CDR2 FQNEAQ (reference sequence). Germline trimming cut 4 bases from V and 8 bases from J; bases unmatched to any gene: 1. The CDR3 region is CASSSAGDEQFF. The CDR3 nucleotides read TGTGCCAGCAGCTCAGCGGGAGATGAGCAGTTCTTC.

The chain employs TRBV12-5 and TRBJ1-1; TRBD1 might be the D (6 bases). The germline V and J ends were trimmed by 1 base and 2 bases, with 8 bases remaining between them. This CDR3 spans 14 amino acids. Germline CDR1 LGHNT, CDR2 FRNRAP. The CDR3 coding sequence is TGTGCTAGTGGTTTGGGACAGGCCAACACTGAAGCTTTCTTT. Translated, it gives CASGLGQANTEAFF.

V usage is TRBV2 and J usage is TRBJ2-7; tentative D call: TRBD2 (6 bases). V dropped 6 bases and J dropped 2 bases, with 11 bases sitting between them. The CDR3 sequence is 13 residues long. Germline CDR1 is SNHLY and CDR2 is FYNNEI. The CDR3 spells CASREGGTYEQYF. The CDR3 DNA is TGTGCCAGCAGGGAGGGAGGTACCTACGAGCAGTACTTC.